This T cell receptor beta chain was observed in a study of blood T cell repertoires in COVID-19 (dated by TCRdb to 2020 to 2021). Some background on the complete study: Samples covering the acute and convalescent phases of COVID-19 were provided by collaborators in the United States, Italy and Spain. The prospective study material was composed of cDNA or gDNA derived from T cells, B-cell-depleted T cells, or PBMCs. Deeply sampled blood TCRbeta repertoires from subjects exposed to, actively infected with, or recovered from COVID-19 were included in the dataset. A freely available public database, intended as a resource for researchers studying the immune response to SARS-CoV-2, is where the repertoires were released. The samples were drawn from the first 160 participants of the ongoing ImmuneRACE study and from 1,254 subjects provided by 6 global collaborators. A de-identified subject ID, COVID-19 status, age in years and sex were almost always included in the sample metadata. Where available, HLA class I and class II types were taken from metadata supplied by the sample provider and were not determined by assay-based typing.

Participants in the prospective study were aged about 18 to 89 years, lived in about two dozen United States geographic areas, and enrolled through a virtual design. Cohort assignment in the prospective study relied on participant-reported clinical history from a screening survey and a study questionnaire. A participant counted as exposed if, within 2 weeks of entering the study, that participant had been in contact with someone who had a PCR-confirmed or clinician-diagnosed COVID-19 case. Mobile phlebotomists in the prospective study collected whole blood, serum and a nasopharyngeal or oropharyngeal swab from every participant. Participants in the prospective study had the option to provide additional blood draws and questionnaires over a roughly two-month period. Blood samples from the prospective study were shipped frozen or at room temperature prior to DNA extraction. The full study reports these points: How much clinical and demographic metadata was included differed by source and by participant, and the metadata was provided uncurated.

The CDR3 holds 16 amino acids from the cysteine to the phenylalanine. This entry keeps only the CDR3 DNA: 48 bases, framed from base 1. V and J are trimmed by 6 bases and 0 bases, and the gene matches miss 4 bases of the junction. Per the germline V gene (reference sequence), SEHNR is the CDR1 and FQNEAQ is the CDR2. TCRbeta CDR3 regions were amplified from genomic DNA using the immunoSEQ Assay, a bias-controlled multiplex PCR. Per the authors' processing: The number of nucleated cells in each sample was estimated by amplification of reference gene primers within the assay. To quantify the absolute abundance of each unique TCRbeta CDR3 rearrangement, sequence reads were collapsed and filtered. Productive Simpson clonality was computed per sample as the square root of Simpson's diversity index over productive rearrangements. The source is immuneACCESS, and TCRdb retained only in-frame sequences with V and J called. Part of the clones is not carried over; for the studies checked, unresolved V genes explain less than half of this, and the remainder is unexplained. The DNA gave D and trimming, while V, J and clone size come from that table. The sample table lists 220,000 or so clones, around 91% of them with a count of one. Together, the top ten hold about 14% of the sample.

This clone was counted between two and nine times. Its antigen is not yet known. The record has no base qualities; no much larger clone is one base away. Input material: PBMCs or T cells enriched from blood (not recorded which). This sequence uses TRBV7-9 and TRBJ2-6, with TRBD1 identical over 8 junction bases. This clonotype was sampled from a man in his thirties or forties who had been exposed to COVID-19. The DNA reads as follows: TGTGCCAGCAGTCGACAGGGGCTCTCTGGGGCCAACGTCCTGACTTTC. This sequence encodes CASSRQGLSGANVLTF.